The 14 T cell receptor beta chains below all came from one sample that was sequenced in a study of cytotoxic CD8 clonotypes in ibrutinib-treated CLL. Profiling relied on immunoSEQ multiplex PCR, and the TCRdb table lists in-frame clones only, not all of them. In the table there are some 130,000 clones, about 80% of which are singletons. The specimen comprised PBMCs, sampled after 24 months of ibrutinib treatment. All receptors come from a human donor with chronic lymphocytic leukemia.

The chain joins TRBV7-2 to TRBJ1-3; D not resolved. V lost 0 bases and J lost 0, with 15 bases in between. This CDR3 is 18 amino acids long. Germline CDR1 reads SGHTA; CDR2 reads FQGNSA. CDR3 sequence reads: CASSLAPQGQSSGNTIYF. The CDR3 nucleotides read TGTGCCAGCAGCTTAGCACCCCAAGGGCAGAGCTCTGGAAACACCATATATTTT.

The genes are TRBV2 and TRBJ2-1, with 9 bases aligning to TRBD1. This CDR3 spans 13 amino acids. V was pared by 7 bases and J by 10 bases, with 8 bases of the junction left unmatched. Germline lookup yields CDR1 SNHLY and CDR2 FYNNEI. This CDR3 is CASNPDRGGEQFF. The CDR3 DNA reads TGTGCCAGCAACCCGGACAGGGGCGGCGAGCAGTTCTTC. The variable domain in full, completed from reference TRBV2 and TRBJ2-1, reads EPEVTQTPSHQVTQMGQEVILRCVPISNHLYFYWYRQILGQKVEFLVSFYNNEISEKSEIFDDQFSVERPDGSNFTLKIRSTKLEDSAMYFCASNPDRGGEQFFGPGTRLTVL.

The chain joins TRBV7-2 to TRBJ2-5; no reliable D call. In germline, CDR1 is SGHTA, CDR2 FQGNSA. V was cut by 4 bases and J by 0 bases, with 6 bases left in between. This CDR3 is 13 amino acids long. In DNA form, the CDR3 reads TGTGCCAGCAGCTCCACGTACCAAGAGACCCAGTACTTC. Its translation: CASSSTYQETQYF. The full variable domain, with the rest looked up from reference TRBV7-2 and TRBJ2-5, is GAGVSQSPSNKVTEKGKDVELRCDPISGHTALYWYRQSLGQGLEFLIYFQGNSAPDKSGLPSDRFSAERTGGSVSTLTIQRTQQEDSAVYLCASSSTYQETQYFGPGTRLLVL.

The J gene is TRBJ2-3, the V gene TRBV18; TRBD2 aligns across 9 bases. Germline assignment: CDR1 KGHSH and CDR2 LQKENI. The ends lost 2 bases at V and 2 bases at J; junction bases unmatched: 8. The length of the CDR3 is 17 residues. DNA for the CDR3: TGTGCCAGCTCACCAGGAATAGCGGGAGCTGACACAGATACGCAGTATTTT. Translation: CASSPGIAGADTDTQYF. The full variable domain, completed using reference TRBV18 and TRBJ2-3, is NAGVMQNPRHLVRRRGQEARLRCSPMKGHSHVYWYRQLPEEGLKFMVYLQKENIIDESGMPKERFSAEFPKEGPSILRIQQVVRGDSAAYFCASSPGIAGADTDTQYFGPGTRLTVL.

Only one count was recorded for this clone. The chain recombines TRBV6-1 with TRBJ1-1; 8 positions agree with TRBD1. The CDR3 is 14 residues long. The germline CDR1 and CDR2 sequences are MNHNS and SASEGT. After removal of 7 bases from V and 6 bases from J, the junction contained 10 bases not matched to a gene. The CDR3 reads CASTEGQGSAEAFF. DNA of the CDR3: TGTGCCAGCACCGAAGGACAGGGTAGTGCTGAAGCTTTCTTT.

The J gene is TRBJ1-6, the V gene TRBV28; possibly TRBD1 for D (6 bases). The CDR3 is 15 amino acids. The germline V gene has CDR1 MDHEN and CDR2 SYDVKM. V lost 7 bases and J lost 6, with 16 bases in between. CDR3 bases: TGTGCCAGCACCCTTCCGGGACACCCTAATTCACCCCTCCACTTT. Translated: CASTLPGHPNSPLHF.

The J gene is TRBJ2-4, the V gene TRBV5-1; D may correspond to TRBD1 or TRBD2 (7 bases each). The germline V gene has CDR1 SGHRS and CDR2 YFSETQ. The CDR3 extends over 14 amino acids. Trimming shortened V by 6 bases and J by 11 bases, and 21 bases separated the two germline ends. The chain's CDR3 is CASTQGGTTDVQYF. CDR3 sequence (DNA): TGCGCCAGCACCCAGGGGGGGACTACCGACGTTCAGTACTTC.

The V gene is TRBV7-3, the J gene TRBJ2-1; no reliable D call. Germline V CDR1 and CDR2: SGHTA, FQGTGA. V was cut by 5 bases and J by 8 bases, with 16 bases left in between. The length of the CDR3 is 14 residues. DNA for the CDR3: TGTGCCAGCAGCCCCCGACCCTACAAAGATGAGCAGTTCTTC. This encodes CASSPRPYKDEQFF.

This clone was seen just once. The chain recombines TRBV6-5 with TRBJ1-1; TRBD1 is a possible D gene (6 bases). The CDR3 spans 13 residues. V was cut by 7 bases and J by 6 bases, with 15 bases left in between. Germline CDR1 MNHEY, CDR2 SVGAGI. The CDR3 reads CASNPVGGPEAFF. CDR3 coding DNA: TGTGCCAGCAACCCCGTGGGGGGCCCTGAAGCTTTCTTT.

The chain is built from TRBV27 and TRBJ2-7; either TRBD1 or TRBD2 may supply D (5 bases each). Germline V lookup: CDR1 MNHEY, CDR2 SMNVEV (reference sequence). The V gene lost 4 bases and the J gene lost 9 bases, with 13 bases spanning the gap. The length of the CDR3 is 12 residues. As DNA, the CDR3 is TGTGCCAGCAGTTCGGGGCGGCGTGGGCAGTACTTC. Amino acid sequence: CASSSGRRGQYF.

The rearrangement uses TRBV11-2 and TRBJ1-5; D not certain. CDR3 size: 14 residues. V lost 1 base and J lost 4, with 8 bases in between. In germline, CDR1 is SGHAT, CDR2 FQNNGV. The CDR3, as DNA: TGTGCCAGCAGCTTAGCGGCACGGAATCAGCCCCAGCATTTT. Protein: CASSLAARNQPQHF. The full variable domain, with the rest looked up from reference TRBV11-2 and TRBJ1-5, is EAGVAQSPRYKIIEKRQSVAFWCNPISGHATLYWYQQILGQGPKLLIQFQNNGVVDDSQLPKDRFSAERLKGVDSTLKIQPAKLEDSAVYLCASSLAARNQPQHFGDGTRLSIL.

The V call is TRBV27, the J call TRBJ2-7, with 9 bases aligning to TRBD1. After removal of 5 bases from V and 4 bases from J, the junction contained 6 bases not matched to a gene. CDR1 MNHEY and CDR2 SMNVEV come from the germline V gene (reference sequence). There are 14 residues in the CDR3. The CDR3 DNA is TGTGCCAGCAGTCTCGGGACAGGGTCGTACGAGCAGTACTTC. It translates to CASSLGTGSYEQYF.

This clone came up once. Written as DNA, the CDR3 is TGTGCCAGCAGCCCCAGACAGGGGGCTTACAATGAGCAGTTCTTC. It specifies CASSPRQGAYNEQFF. The chain carries TRBV7-9 and TRBJ2-1; 10 nucleotides match TRBD1. The V gene end was trimmed by 5 bases and the J gene end by 4 bases; junction bases not matched to a gene: 5. This CDR3 is built from 15 residues. Germline V CDR1 and CDR2: SEHNR, FQNEAQ (reference sequence).

The chain couples TRBV7-9 to TRBJ1-5; D not resolved. The V end was cut by 5 bases, the J end by 4 bases, with 18 bases between. There are 16 residues in the CDR3. Germline CDR1 and CDR2: SEHNR and FQNEAQ (reference sequence). CDR3 residues: CASSPGPPSGNQPQHF. DNA for the CDR3: TGTGCCAGCAGCCCAGGACCGCCTTCGGGTAATCAGCCCCAGCATTTT.